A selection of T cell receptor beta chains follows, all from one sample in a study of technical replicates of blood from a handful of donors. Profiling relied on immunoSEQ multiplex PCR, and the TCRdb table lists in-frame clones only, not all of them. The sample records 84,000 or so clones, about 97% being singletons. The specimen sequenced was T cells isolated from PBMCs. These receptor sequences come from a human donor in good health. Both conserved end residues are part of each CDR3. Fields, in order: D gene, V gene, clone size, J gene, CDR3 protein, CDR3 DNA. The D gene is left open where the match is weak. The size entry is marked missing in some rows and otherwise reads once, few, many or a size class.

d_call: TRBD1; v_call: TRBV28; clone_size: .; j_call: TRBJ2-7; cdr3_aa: CASSPGTGHGYEQYF; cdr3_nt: TGTGCCAGCAGTCCAGGGACAGGCCATGGCTACGAGCAGTACTTC
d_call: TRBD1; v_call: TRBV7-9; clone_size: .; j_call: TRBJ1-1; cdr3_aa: CASSPGQVSAFF; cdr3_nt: TGTGCCAGCAGCCCTGGACAGGTTTCAGCTTTCTTT
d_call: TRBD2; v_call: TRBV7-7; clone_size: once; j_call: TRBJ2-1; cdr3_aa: CASSSSGSGYNEQFF; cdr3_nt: TGTGCCAGCAGCTCCAGCGGGAGTGGCTACAATGAGCAGTTCTTC
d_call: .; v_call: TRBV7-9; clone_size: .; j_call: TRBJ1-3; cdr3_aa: CASSLAVRNTIYF; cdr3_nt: TGTGCCAGCAGCTTAGCTGTCAGAAACACCATATATTTT
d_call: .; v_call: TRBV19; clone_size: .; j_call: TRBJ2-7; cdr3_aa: CASSIAHLPYGQYF; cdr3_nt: TGTGCCAGTAGTATAGCTCACCTACCCTACGGGCAGTACTTC
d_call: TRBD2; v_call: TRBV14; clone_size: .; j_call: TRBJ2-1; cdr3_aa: CASSTTSASGSFYTTFNEQFF; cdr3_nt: TGTGCCAGCAGCACCACCTCGGCTAGCGGGAGTTTTTACACGACCTTCAATGAGCAGTTCTTC
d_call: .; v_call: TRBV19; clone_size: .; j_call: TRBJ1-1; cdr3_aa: CASQVGSRGNTEAFF; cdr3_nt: TGTGCCAGTCAAGTCGGGTCGCGGGGAAACACTGAAGCTTTCTTT
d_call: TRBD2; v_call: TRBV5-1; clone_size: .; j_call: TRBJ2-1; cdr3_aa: CASSPTSDGGGYNEQFF; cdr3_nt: TGCGCCAGCAGCCCGACCTCGGACGGCGGGGGGTACAATGAGCAGTTCTTC
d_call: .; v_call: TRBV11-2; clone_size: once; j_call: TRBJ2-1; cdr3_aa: CASSLVLDEQFF; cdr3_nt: TGTGCCAGCAGCTTAGTCCTTGATGAGCAGTTCTTC
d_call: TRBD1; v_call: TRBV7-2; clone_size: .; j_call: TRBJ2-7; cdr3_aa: CASSLGVRGRAYEQYF; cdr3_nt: TGTGCCAGCAGCTTAGGGGTTAGGGGGCGGGCCTACGAGCAGTACTTC
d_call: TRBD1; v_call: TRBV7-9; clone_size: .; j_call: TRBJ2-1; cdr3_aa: CASSLSDRVRGYEQFF; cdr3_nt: TGTGCCAGCAGCCTCTCGGACAGGGTGAGGGGCTATGAGCAGTTCTTC
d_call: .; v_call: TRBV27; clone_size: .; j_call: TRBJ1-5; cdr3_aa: CASSLWGGQPQHF; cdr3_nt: TGTGCCAGCAGTTTATGGGGGGGGCAGCCCCAGCATTTT
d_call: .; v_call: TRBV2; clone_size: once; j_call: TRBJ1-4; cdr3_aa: CASSEITGPLNEKLFF; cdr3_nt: TGTGCCAGCAGTGAGATAACAGGGCCCCTTAATGAAAAACTGTTTTTT
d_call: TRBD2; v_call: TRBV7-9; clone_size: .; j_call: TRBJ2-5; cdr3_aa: CASSLEGSSGSETQYF; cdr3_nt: TGTGCCAGCAGCTTAGAGGGTAGTAGCGGGAGTGAGACCCAGTACTTC
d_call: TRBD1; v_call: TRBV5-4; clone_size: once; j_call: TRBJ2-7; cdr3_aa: CASSYTGTGAYEQYF; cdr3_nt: TGTGCCAGCAGCTATACCGGGACAGGGGCCTACGAGCAGTACTTC
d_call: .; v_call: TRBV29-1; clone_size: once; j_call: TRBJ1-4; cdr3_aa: CSVAPLGRANEKLFF; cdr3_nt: TGCAGCGTGGCGCCACTGGGGAGGGCAAATGAAAAACTGTTTTTT
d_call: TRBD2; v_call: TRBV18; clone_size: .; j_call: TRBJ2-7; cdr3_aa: CASSPLLAGGNEQYF; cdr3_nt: TGTGCCAGCTCACCGCTCCTAGCGGGAGGCAACGAGCAGTACTTC
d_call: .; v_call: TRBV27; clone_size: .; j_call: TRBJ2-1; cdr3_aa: CASSLGLNNEQFF; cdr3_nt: TGTGCCAGCAGTTTAGGACTCAACAATGAGCAGTTCTTC
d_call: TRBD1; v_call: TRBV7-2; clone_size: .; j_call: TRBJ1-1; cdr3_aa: CASSFRTGGSEAFF; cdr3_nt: TGTGCCAGCAGCTTTCGGACAGGGGGGAGTGAAGCTTTCTTT
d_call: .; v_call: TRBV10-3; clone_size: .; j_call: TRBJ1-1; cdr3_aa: CAISDPYTEAFF; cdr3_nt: TGTGCCATCTCAGATCCGTACACTGAAGCTTTCTTT
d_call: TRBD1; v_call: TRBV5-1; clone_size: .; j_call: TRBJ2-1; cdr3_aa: CASSLHQGAGDEQFF; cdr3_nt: TGCGCCAGCAGCTTGCACCAGGGGGCTGGCGATGAGCAGTTCTTC
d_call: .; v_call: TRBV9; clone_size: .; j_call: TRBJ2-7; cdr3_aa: CASSVGGGGGNYEQYF; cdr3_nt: TGTGCCAGCAGCGTAGGAGGGGGGGGTGGTAATTACGAGCAGTACTTC
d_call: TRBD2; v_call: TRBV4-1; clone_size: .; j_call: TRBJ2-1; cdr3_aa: CASSQDPGLAVYNEQFF; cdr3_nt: TGCGCCAGCAGCCAAGATCCGGGACTAGCGGTTTACAATGAGCAGTTCTTC
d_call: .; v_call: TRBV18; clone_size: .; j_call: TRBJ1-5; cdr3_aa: CASSPEQGDQPQHF; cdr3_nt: TGTGCCAGCTCACCAGAACAGGGAGATCAGCCCCAGCATTTT
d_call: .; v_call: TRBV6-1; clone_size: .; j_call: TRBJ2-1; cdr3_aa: CASSENPSLLYNEQFF; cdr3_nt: TGTGCCAGCAGTGAAAACCCTAGCCTCCTCTACAATGAGCAGTTCTTC
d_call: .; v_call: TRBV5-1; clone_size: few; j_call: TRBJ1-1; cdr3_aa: CASKSSLDSQAFF; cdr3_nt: TGCGCCAGCAAATCGTCTTTGGACAGTCAAGCTTTCTTT
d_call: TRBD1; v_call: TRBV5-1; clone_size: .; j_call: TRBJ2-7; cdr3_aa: CASTRGTGGHEQYF; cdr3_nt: TGCGCCAGCACCCGCGGGACAGGGGGTCACGAGCAGTACTTC
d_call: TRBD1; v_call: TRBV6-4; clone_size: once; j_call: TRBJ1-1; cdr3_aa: CASSEGTGRAFF; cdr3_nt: TGTGCCAGCAGTGAAGGGACAGGGAGAGCTTTCTTT
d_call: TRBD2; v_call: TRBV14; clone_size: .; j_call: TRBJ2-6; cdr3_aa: CASSQDARRGRLANVLTF; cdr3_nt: TGTGCCAGCAGCCAAGATGCCCGGCGGGGGAGGTTGGCCAACGTCCTGACTTTC
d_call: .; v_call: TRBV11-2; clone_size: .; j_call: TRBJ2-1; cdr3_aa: CASSAFNEQFF; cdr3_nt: TGTGCCAGCAGCGCGTTCAATGAGCAGTTCTTC
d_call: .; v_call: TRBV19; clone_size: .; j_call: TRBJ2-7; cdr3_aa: CASSSQASYEQYF; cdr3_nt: TGTGCCAGTAGTTCTCAGGCCTCCTACGAGCAGTACTTC
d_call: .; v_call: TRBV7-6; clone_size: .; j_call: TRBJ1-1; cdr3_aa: CASSLGTNTEAFF; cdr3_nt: TGTGCCAGCAGCTTAGGGACTAACACTGAAGCTTTCTTT
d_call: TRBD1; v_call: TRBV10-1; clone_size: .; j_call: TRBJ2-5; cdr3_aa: CASSSGTEEETQYF; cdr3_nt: TGCGCCAGCAGTTCCGGGACAGAAGAAGAGACCCAGTACTTC
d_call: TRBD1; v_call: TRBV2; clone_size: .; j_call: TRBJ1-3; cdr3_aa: CASSGTGVSGNTIYF; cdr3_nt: TGTGCCAGCAGCGGGACAGGGGTGTCTGGAAACACCATATATTTT
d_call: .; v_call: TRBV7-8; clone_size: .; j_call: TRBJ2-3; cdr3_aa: CASRTEVTQYF; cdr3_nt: TGTGCCAGCAGGACGGAGGTTACGCAGTATTTT
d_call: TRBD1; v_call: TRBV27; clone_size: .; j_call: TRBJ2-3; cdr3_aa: CASSSQGDPSTDTQYF; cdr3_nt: TGTGCCAGCAGTTCCCAGGGGGACCCTAGCACAGATACGCAGTATTTT
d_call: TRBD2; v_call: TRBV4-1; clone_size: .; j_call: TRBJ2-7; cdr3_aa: CASSLQGGGSSYEQYF; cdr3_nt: TGCGCCAGCAGCCTTCAAGGTGGCGGGAGCTCCTACGAGCAGTACTTC
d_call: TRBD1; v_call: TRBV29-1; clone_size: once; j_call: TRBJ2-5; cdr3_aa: CSVAWTGLETQYF; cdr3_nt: TGCAGCGTTGCATGGACAGGGTTAGAGACCCAGTACTTC
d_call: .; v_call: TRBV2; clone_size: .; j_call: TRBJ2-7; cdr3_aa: CASTNPADSEQYF; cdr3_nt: TGTGCCAGCACCAATCCGGCGGATAGCGAGCAGTACTTC
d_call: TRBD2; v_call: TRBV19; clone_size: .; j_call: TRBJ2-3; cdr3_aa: CASSPGGVAGGPIGTDTQYF; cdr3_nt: TGTGCCAGTAGTCCTGGTGGGGTTGCGGGGGGACCGATTGGCACAGATACGCAGTATTTT
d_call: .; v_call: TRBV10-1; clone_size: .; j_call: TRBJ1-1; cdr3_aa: CASSDSTLNMNTEAFF; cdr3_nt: TGCGCCAGCAGTGATTCGACTTTAAACATGAACACTGAAGCTTTCTTT
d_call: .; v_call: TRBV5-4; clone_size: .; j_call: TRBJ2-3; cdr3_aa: CASSLRFQGGTDTQYF; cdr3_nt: TGTGCCAGCAGCTTGAGGTTCCAGGGTGGCACAGATACGCAGTATTTT
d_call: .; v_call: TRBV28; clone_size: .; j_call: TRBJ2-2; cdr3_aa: CASSLPHRTGELFF; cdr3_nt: TGTGCCAGCAGTTTACCCCATCGGACCGGGGAGCTGTTTTTT
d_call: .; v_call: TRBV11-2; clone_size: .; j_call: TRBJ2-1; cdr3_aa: CASSLGAGENEQFF; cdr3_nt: TGTGCCAGCAGCTTAGGGGCAGGCGAAAATGAGCAGTTCTTC
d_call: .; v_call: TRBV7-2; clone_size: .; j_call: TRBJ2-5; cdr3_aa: CASSTTTQYF; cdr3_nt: TGTGCCAGCAGCACTACGACCCAGTACTTC
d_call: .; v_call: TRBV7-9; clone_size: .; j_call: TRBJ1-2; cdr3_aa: CASSLGQAAYYGYTF; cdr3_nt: TGTGCCAGCAGCTTAGGACAGGCGGCTTACTATGGCTACACCTTC
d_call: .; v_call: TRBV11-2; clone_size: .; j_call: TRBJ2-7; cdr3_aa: CASSDTLLRYEQYF; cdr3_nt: TGTGCCAGCAGCGATACCCTCCTCCGGTACGAGCAGTACTTC
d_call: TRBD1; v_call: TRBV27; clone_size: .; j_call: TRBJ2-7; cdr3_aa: CASSIGTGAAYEQYF; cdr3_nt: TGTGCCAGCAGTATCGGGACAGGGGCGGCCTACGAGCAGTACTTC
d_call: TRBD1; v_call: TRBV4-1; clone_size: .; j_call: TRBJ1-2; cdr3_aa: CASSRDSRNPNYGYTF; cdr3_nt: TGCGCCAGCAGTAGGGACAGCCGAAACCCCAACTATGGCTACACCTTC
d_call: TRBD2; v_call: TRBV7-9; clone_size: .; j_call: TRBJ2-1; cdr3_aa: CASSLRQRGLYNEQFF; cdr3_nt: TGTGCCAGCAGCTTACGTCAGCGGGGACTTTACAATGAGCAGTTCTTC
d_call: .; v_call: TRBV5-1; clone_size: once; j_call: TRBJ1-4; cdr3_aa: CASSFSRGEKLFF; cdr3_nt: TGCGCCAGCAGCTTTTCCAGGGGAGAAAAACTGTTTTTT
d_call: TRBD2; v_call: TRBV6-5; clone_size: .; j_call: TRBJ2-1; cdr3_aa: CASSYSASGRRNEQFF; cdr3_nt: TGTGCCAGCAGTTACTCGGCTAGCGGGAGGAGGAATGAGCAGTTCTTC
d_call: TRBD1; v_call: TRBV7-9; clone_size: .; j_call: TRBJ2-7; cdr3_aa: CASSLDRGSYEQYF; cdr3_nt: TGTGCCAGCAGCTTAGACAGGGGATCCTACGAGCAGTACTTC
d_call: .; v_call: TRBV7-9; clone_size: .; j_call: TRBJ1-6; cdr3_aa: CASSLATAQVALHF; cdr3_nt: TGTGCCAGCAGCTTAGCCACCGCCCAAGTAGCCCTCCACTTT
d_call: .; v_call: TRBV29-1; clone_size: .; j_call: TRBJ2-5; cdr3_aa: CSVPYPETQYF; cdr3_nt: TGCAGCGTTCCCTATCCGGAGACCCAGTACTTC
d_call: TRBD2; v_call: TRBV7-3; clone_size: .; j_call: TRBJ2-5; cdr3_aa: CASSLESGGPQETQYF; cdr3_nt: TGTGCCAGCAGCTTAGAGAGCGGGGGGCCTCAAGAGACCCAGTACTTC
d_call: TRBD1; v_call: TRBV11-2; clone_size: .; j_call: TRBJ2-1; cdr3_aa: CASSLEGTGGYNEQFF; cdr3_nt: TGTGCCAGCAGCTTAGAAGGAACAGGGGGCTACAATGAGCAGTTCTTC
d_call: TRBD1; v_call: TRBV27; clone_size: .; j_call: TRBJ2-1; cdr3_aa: CASTPGTASNEQFF; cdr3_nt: TGTGCCAGCACCCCCGGGACAGCTTCCAATGAGCAGTTCTTC
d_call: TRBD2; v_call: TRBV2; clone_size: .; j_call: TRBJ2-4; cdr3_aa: CASSVRGGPNKNIQYF; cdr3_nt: TGTGCCAGCAGTGTTCGGGGGGGACCAAACAAAAACATTCAGTACTTC